This T cell receptor beta chain was obtained from a study of Ad26.COV2.S vaccination and SARS-CoV-2 variants. Findings and caveats of the study: Measurement of non-spike TCR breadth gave similar results in vaccine and placebo recipients.

The treatment was: approximately 18 received Ad26.COV2.S at low or high dose, single or two shots; 5 received placebo; per-sample allocation not given. Specimen acquisition occurred on day 63 following the initial vaccine or placebo injection. An adult of 18-55 years in Boston served as donor. Participants' vaccine, an Ad26 vector, delivered Wuhan-strain SARS-CoV-2 spike. Clones were read by immunoSEQ multiplex PCR, and TCRdb kept only the in-frame ones, dropping some. The table lists about 320,000 clones, around 84% of them singletons. CDR3 length equals 14 residues. V lost 0 bases, J lost 4 bases, and 10 bases lay in between. Per germline, CDR1 SGDLS and CDR2 YYNGEE. On this clone itself: Its target is not known.

The TCR sequence derives from a person aged 18-65 years who received the Ad26.COV2.S COVID-19 vaccine or a placebo. This material consisted of peripheral blood, taken in a trial of Ad26.COV2.S vaccine versus placebo. This chain uses TRBV9 with TRBJ2-5; the D gene is possibly TRBD1 (6 bases). The CDR3 sequence is CASSVVARGETQYF. DNA of the CDR3: TGTGCCAGCAGCGTAGTGGCCAGGGGAGAGACCCAGTACTTC.